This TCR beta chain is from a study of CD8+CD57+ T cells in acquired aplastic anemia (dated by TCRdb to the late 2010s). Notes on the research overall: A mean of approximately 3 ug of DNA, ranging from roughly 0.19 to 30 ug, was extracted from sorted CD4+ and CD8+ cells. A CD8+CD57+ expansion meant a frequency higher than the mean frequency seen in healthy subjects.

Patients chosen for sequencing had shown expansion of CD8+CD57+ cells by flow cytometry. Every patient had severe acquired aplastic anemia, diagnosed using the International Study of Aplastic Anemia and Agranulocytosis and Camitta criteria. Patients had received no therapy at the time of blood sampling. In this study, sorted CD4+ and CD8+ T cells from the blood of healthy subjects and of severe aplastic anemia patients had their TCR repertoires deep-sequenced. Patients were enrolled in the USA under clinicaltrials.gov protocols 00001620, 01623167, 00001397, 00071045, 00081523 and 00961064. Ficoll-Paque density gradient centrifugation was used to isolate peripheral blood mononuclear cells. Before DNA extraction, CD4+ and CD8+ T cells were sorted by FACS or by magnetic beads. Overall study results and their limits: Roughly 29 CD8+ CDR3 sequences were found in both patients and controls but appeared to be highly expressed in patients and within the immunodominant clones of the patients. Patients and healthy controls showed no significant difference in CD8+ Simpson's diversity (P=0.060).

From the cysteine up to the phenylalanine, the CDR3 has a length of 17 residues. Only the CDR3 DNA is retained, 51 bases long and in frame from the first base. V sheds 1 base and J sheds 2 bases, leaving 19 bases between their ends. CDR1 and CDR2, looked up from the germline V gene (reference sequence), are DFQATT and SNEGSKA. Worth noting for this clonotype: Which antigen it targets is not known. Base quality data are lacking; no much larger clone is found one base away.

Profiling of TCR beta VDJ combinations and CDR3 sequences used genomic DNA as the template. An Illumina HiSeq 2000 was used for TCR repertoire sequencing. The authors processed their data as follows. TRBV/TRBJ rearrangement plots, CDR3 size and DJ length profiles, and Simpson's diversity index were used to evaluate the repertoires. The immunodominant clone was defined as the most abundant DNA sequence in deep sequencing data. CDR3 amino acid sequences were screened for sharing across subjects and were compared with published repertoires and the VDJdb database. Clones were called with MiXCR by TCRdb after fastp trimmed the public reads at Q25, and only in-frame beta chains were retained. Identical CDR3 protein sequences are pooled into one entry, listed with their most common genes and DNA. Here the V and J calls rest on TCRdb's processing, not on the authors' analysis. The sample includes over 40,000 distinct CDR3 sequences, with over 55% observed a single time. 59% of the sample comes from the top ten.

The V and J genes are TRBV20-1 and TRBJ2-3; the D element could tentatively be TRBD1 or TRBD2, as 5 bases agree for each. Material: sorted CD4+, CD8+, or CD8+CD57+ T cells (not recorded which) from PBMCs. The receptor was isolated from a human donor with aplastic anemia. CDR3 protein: CSARGRDAGTYTDTQYF. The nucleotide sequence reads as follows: TGCAGTGCTAGAGGACGCGATGCCGGGACGTACACAGATACGCAGTATTTT.